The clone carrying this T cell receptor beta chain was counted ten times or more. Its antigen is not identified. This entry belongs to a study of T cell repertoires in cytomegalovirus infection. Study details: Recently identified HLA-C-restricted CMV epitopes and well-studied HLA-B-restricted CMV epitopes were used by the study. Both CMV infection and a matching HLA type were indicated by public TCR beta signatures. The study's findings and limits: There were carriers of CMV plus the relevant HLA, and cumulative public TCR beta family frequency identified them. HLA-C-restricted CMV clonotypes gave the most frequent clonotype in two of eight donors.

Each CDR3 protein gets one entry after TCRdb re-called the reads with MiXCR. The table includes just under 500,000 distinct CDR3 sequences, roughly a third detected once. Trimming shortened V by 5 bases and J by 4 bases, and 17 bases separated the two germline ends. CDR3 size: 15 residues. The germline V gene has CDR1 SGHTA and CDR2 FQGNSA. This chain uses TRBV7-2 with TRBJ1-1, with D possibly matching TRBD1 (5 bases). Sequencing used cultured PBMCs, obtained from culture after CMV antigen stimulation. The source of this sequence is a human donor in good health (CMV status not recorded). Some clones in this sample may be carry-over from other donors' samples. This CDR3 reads CASSPQVGGATEAFF. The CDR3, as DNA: TGTGCCAGCAGCCCACAGGTTGGAGGGGCCACTGAAGCTTTCTTT.